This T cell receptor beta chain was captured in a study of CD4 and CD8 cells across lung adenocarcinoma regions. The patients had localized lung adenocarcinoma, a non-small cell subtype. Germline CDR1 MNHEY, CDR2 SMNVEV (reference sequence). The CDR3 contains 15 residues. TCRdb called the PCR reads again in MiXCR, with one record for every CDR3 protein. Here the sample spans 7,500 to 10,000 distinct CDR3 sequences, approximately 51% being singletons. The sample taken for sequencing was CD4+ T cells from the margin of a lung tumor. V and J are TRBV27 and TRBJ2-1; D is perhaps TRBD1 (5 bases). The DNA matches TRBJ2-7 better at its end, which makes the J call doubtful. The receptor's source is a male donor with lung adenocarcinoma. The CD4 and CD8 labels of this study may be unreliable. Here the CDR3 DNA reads TGTGCCAGCAGTTTAGTCTGGGGCCAGTTCTACGAGCAGTACTTC. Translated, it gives CASSLVWGQFYEQYF.